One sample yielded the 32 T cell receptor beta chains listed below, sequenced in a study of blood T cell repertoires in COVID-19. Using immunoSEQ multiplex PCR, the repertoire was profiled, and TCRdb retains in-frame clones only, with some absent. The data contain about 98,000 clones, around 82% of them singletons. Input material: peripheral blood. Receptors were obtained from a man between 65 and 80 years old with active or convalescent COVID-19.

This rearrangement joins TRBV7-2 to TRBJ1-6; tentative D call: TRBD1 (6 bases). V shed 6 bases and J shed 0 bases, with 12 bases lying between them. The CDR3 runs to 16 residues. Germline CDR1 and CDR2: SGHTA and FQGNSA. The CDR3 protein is CASRRQGSSYNSPLHF. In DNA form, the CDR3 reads TGTGCCAGCAGGAGGCAGGGGAGCTCCTATAATTCACCCCTCCACTTT.

The CDR3: CASSQNGGVNTEAFF. The CDR3 bases are TGCGCCAGCAGCCAAAACGGCGGGGTGAACACTGAAGCTTTCTTT. The chain joins TRBV4-3 to TRBJ1-1; D is ambiguous. V lost 2 bases and J 0 bases, leaving 10 bases between the germline ends. The CDR3 is made up of 15 amino acids. The germline V gene encodes CDR1 LGHNA and CDR2 YSLEER.

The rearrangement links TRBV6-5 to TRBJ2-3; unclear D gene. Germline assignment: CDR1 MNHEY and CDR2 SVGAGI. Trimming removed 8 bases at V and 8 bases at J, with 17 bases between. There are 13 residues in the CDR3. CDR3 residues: CASGRRGTGTQYF. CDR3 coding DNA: TGTGCCAGCGGCCGGCGAGGCACCGGTACGCAGTATTTT.

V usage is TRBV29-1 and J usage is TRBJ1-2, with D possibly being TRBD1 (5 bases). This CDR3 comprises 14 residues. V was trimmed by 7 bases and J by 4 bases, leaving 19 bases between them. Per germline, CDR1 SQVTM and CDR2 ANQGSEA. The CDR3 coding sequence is TGCAGCGACCACCCAGGGATGAAGGGCTATGGCTACACCTTC. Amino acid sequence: CSDHPGMKGYGYTF.

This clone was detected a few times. The CDR3 spells CASSLYRGGETQYF. DNA of the CDR3: TGTGCCAGCAGCTTATATCGCGGGGGAGAGACCCAGTACTTC. The genes are TRBV7-8 and TRBJ2-5; 7 bases agree with TRBD2. The CDR3 length is 14 residues. Per germline, CDR1 SGHVS and CDR2 FQNEAQ. The ends lost 2 bases at V and 4 bases at J; junction bases unmatched: 4.

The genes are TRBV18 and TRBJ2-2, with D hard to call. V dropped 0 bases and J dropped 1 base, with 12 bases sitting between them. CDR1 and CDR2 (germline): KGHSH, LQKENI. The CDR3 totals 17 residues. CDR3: CASSPPDGLRNTGELFF. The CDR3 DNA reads TGTGCCAGCTCACCACCGGATGGGCTTAGGAACACCGGGGAGCTGTTTTTT. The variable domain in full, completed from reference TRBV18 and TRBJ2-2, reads NAGVMQNPRHLVRRRGQEARLRCSPMKGHSHVYWYRQLPEEGLKFMVYLQKENIIDESGMPKERFSAEFPKEGPSILRIQQVVRGDSAAYFCASSPPDGLRNTGELFFGEGSRLTVL.

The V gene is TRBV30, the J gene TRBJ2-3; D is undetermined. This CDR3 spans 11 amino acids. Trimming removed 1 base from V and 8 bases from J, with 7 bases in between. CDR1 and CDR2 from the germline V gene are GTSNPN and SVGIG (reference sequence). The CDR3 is CAWSAPGTQYF. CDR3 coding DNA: TGTGCCTGGAGTGCTCCAGGTACGCAGTATTTT.

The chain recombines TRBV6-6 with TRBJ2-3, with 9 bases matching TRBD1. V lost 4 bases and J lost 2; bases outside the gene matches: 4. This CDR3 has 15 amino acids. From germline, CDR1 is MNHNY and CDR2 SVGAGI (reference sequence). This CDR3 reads CASSFGQGNTDTQYF. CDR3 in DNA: TGTGCCAGCAGTTTTGGACAGGGGAACACAGATACGCAGTATTTT.

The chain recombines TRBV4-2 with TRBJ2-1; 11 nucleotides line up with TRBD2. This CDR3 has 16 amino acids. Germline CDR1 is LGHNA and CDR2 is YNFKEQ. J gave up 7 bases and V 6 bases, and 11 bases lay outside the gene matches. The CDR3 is CASSPRASGGRNEQFF. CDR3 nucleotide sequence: TGTGCCAGCAGTCCGAGGGCTAGCGGGGGGAGGAATGAGCAGTTCTTC.

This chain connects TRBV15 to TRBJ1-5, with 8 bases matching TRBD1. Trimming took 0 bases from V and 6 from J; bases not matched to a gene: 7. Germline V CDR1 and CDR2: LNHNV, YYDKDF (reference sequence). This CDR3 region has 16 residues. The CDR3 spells CATSRDGQGGSQPQHF. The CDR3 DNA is TGTGCCACCAGCAGAGATGGACAGGGCGGTAGTCAGCCCCAGCATTTT.

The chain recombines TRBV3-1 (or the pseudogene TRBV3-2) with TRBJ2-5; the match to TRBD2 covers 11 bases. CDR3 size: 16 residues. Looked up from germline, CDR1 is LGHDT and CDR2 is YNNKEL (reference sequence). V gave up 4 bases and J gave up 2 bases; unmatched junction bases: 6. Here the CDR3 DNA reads TGTGCCAGCAGCCTCGGGTTAGCGGGGGGGCAAGAGACCCAGTACTTC. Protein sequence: CASSLGLAGGQETQYF.

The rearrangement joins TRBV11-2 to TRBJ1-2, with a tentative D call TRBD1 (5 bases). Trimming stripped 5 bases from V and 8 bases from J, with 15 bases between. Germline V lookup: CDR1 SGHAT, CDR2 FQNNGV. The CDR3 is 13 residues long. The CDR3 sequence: CASSTRAPGGYTF. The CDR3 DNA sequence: TGTGCCAGCAGCACCAGGGCCCCTGGGGGCTACACCTTC.

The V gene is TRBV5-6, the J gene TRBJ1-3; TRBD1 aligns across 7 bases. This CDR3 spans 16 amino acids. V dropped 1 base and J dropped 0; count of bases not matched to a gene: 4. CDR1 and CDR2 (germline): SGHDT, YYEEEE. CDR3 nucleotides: TGTGCCAGCAGCTTGTTTGGGGACAGCTCTGGAAACACCATATATTTT. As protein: CASSLFGDSSGNTIYF.

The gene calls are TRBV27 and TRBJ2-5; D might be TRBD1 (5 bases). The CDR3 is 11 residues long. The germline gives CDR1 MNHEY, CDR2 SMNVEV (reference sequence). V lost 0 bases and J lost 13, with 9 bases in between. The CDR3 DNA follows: TGTGCCAGCAGTTTATCGGGGCCGGGGTACTTC. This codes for CASSLSGPGYF.

The CDR3 DNA reads TGTGCCAGTAACGGCGGGACAGGGGAGGTCTATGGCTACACCTTC. Its translation is CASNGGTGEVYGYTF. This rearrangement joins TRBV19 to TRBJ1-2; 10 bases line up with TRBD1. CDR3 length: 15 amino acids. With V trimmed by 7 bases and J by 4 bases, 9 bases remained unmatched. In germline, CDR1 is LNHDA, CDR2 SQIVND (reference sequence).

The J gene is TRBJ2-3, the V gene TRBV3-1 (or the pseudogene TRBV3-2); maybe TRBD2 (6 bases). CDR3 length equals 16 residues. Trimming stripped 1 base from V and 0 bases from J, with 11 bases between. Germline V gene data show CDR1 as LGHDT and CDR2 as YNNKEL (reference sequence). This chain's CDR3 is CASSQGRDSSTDTQYF. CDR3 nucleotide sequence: TGTGCCAGCAGCCAAGGGAGGGATTCTAGCACAGATACGCAGTATTTT.

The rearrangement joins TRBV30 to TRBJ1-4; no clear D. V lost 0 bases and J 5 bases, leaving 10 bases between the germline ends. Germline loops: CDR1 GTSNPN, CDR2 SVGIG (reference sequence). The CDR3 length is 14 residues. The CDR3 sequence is CAWSVLQVNEKLFF. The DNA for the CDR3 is TGTGCCTGGAGTGTACTCCAGGTGAATGAAAAACTGTTTTTT.

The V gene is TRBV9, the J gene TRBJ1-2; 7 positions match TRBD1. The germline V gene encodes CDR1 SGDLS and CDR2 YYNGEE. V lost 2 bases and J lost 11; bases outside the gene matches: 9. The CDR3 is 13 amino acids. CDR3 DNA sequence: TGTGCCAGCAGCGTGACAGGGATGGGTGGTTACACCTTC. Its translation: CASSVTGMGGYTF.

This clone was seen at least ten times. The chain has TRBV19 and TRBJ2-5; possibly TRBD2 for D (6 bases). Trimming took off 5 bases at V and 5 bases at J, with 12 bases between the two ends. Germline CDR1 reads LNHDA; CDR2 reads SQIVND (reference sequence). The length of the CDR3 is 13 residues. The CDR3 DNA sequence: TGTGCCAGTAGTTGGCAGGAGGGGGAGACCCAGTACTTC. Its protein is CASSWQEGETQYF.

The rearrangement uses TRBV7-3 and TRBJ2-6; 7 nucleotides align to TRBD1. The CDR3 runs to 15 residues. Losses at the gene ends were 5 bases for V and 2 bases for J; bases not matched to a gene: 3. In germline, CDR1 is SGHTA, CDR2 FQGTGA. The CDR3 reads CASSPRGPGANVLTF. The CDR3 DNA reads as TGTGCCAGCAGCCCTAGGGGGCCTGGGGCCAACGTCCTGACTTTC. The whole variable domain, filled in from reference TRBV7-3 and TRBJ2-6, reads GAGVSQTPSNKVTEKGKYVELRCDPISGHTALYWYRQSLGQGPEFLIYFQGTGAADDSGLPNDRFFAVRPEGSVSTLKIQRTERGDSAVYLCASSPRGPGANVLTFGAGSRLTVL.

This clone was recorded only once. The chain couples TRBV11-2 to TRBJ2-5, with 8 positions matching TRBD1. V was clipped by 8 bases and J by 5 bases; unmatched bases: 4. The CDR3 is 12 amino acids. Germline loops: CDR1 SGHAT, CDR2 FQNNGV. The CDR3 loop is CASGQGGETQYF. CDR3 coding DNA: TGTGCCAGCGGACAGGGCGGGGAGACCCAGTACTTC.

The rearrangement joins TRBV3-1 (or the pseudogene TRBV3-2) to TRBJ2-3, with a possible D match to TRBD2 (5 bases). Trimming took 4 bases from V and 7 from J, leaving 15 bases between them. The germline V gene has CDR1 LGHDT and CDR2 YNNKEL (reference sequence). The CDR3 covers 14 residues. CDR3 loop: CASSLELGTYTQYF. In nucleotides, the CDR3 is TGTGCCAGCAGCCTCGAACTAGGTACCTATACGCAGTATTTT.

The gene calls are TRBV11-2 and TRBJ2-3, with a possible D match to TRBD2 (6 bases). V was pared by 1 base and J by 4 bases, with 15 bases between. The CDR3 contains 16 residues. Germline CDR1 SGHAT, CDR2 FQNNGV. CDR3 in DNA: TGTGCCAGCAGCTTAGCCGGCAGCGGGTGGGCAGATACGCAGTATTTT. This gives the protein CASSLAGSGWADTQYF. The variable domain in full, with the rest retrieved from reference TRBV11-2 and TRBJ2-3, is EAGVAQSPRYKIIEKRQSVAFWCNPISGHATLYWYQQILGQGPKLLIQFQNNGVVDDSQLPKDRFSAERLKGVDSTLKIQPAKLEDSAVYLCASSLAGSGWADTQYFGPGTRLTVL.

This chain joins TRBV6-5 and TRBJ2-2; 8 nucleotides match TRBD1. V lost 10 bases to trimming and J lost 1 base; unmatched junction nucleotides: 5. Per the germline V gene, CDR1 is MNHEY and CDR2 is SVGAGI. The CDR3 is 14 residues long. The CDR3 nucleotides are TGTGCCACGAGGACAGGGCGGAACACCGGGGAGCTGTTTTTT. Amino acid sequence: CATRTGRNTGELFF.

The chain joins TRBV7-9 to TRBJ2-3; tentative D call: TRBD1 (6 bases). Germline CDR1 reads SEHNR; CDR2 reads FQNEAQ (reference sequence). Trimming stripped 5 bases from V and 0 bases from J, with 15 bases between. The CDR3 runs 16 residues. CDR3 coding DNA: TGTGCCAGCAGCCAATCGGACAGTCCAAGCACAGATACGCAGTATTTT. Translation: CASSQSDSPSTDTQYF.

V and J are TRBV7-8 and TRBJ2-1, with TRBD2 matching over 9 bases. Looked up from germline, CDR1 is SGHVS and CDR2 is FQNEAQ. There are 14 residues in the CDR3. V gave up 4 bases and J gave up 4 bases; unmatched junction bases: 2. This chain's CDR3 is CASSSLAGYNEQFF. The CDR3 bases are TGTGCCAGCAGCTCCCTAGCGGGGTACAATGAGCAGTTCTTC. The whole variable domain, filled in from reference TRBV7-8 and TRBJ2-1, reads GAGVSQSPRYKVAKRGQDVALRCDPISGHVSLFWYQQALGQGPEFLTYFQNEAQLDKSGLPSDRFFAERPEGSVSTLKIQRTQQEDSAVYLCASSSLAGYNEQFFGPGTRLTVL.

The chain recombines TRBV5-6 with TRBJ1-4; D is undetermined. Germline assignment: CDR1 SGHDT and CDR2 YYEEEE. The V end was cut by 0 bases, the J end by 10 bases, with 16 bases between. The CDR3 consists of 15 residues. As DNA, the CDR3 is TGTGCCAGCAGCTTGGCCTTGGGCAGTGAGGGAAAACTGTTTTTT. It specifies CASSLALGSEGKLFF.

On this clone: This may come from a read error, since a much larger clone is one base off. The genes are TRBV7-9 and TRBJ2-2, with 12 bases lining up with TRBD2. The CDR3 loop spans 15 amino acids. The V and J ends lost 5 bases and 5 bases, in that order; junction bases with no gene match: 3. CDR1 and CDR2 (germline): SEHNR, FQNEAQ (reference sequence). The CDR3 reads CASSPGLAGTGELFF. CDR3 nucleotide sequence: TGTGCCAGCAGCCCAGGACTAGCGGGGACCGGGGAGCTGTTTTTT.

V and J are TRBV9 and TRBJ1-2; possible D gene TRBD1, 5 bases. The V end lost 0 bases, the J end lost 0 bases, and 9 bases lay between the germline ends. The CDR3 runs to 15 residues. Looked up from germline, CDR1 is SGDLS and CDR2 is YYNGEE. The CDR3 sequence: CASSVAQTANYGYTF. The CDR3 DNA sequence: TGTGCCAGCAGCGTAGCTCAGACAGCTAACTATGGCTACACCTTC.

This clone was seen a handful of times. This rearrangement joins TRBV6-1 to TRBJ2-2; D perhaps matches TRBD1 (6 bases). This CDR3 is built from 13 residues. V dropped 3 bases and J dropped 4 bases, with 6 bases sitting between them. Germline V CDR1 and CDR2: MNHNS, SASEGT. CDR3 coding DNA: TGTGCCAGCAGTGACAGGGGCACCGGGGAGCTGTTTTTT. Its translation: CASSDRGTGELFF.

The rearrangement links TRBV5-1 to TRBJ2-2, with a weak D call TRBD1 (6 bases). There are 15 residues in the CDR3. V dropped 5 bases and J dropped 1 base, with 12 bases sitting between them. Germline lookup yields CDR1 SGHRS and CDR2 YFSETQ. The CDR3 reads CASSVSTGNTGELFF. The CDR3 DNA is TGCGCCAGCAGTGTCTCGACAGGGAACACCGGGGAGCTGTTTTTT.

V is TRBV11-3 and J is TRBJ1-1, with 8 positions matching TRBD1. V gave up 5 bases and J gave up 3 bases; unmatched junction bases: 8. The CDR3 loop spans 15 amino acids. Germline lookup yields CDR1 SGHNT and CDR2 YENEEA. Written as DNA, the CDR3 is TGTGCCAGCAGCCCCCAGGACAGGGAAGACACTGAAGCTTTCTTT. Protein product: CASSPQDREDTEAFF.